Listed here are 25 T cell receptor beta chains from one sample, sequenced in a study of T-cell reconstitution after alpha-beta-depleted transplantation in children. The TCRbeta library incorporated unique molecular identifiers. TCRdb reanalysed the PCR reads using MiXCR and keeps one entry per CDR3 protein. Here the sample spans hundreds of thousands of distinct CDR3 sequences, roughly 15% being singletons. Here the sequenced sample was PBMCs from the stem cell graft donor, taken from the stem cell graft. The receptors stem from a human donor who donated a stem cell graft to a child with acute myeloid leukemia.

The chain uses TRBV7-8 and TRBJ2-3; D possibly corresponds to TRBD2 (5 bases). This CDR3 spans 15 amino acids. The germline V gene encodes CDR1 SGHVS and CDR2 FQNEAQ. V lost 0 bases and J lost 5, with 12 bases in between. CDR3 bases: TGTGCCAGCAGCTTAGCGCGGGCGGGTGAAGATACGCAGTATTTT. It specifies CASSLARAGEDTQYF. The full variable domain, in which reference TRBV7-8 and TRBJ2-3 provide the parts outside the CDR3, is GAGVSQSPRYKVAKRGQDVALRCDPISGHVSLFWYQQALGQGPEFLTYFQNEAQLDKSGLPSDRFFAERPEGSVSTLKIQRTQQEDSAVYLCASSLARAGEDTQYFGPGTRLTVL.

CDR3: CASSIGQGNGGYTF. The CDR3 nucleotides read TGTGCCAGCAGCATAGGACAGGGGAACGGGGGCTACACCTTC. The rearrangement links TRBV12-3 or TRBV12-4 to TRBJ1-2, with TRBD1 matching over 9 bases. The CDR3 consists of 14 residues. V was pared by 6 bases and J by 8 bases, with 10 bases of the junction left unmatched.

This clonotype showed up many times. The genes are TRBV15 and TRBJ1-2; D gene uncertain. Trimming removed 0 bases at V and 2 bases at J, with 10 bases between. CDR1 and CDR2 (germline): LNHNV, YYDKDF (reference sequence). This CDR3 comprises 15 residues. The CDR3 DNA reads as TGTGCCACCAGCAGAGATATGGCCAGCAACTATGGCTACACCTTC. It yields the protein CATSRDMASNYGYTF.

The sample holds a few counts of this clonotype. V and J are TRBV7-9 and TRBJ2-7; tentative D call: TRBD1 (5 bases). There are 13 residues in the CDR3. The germline V and J ends were trimmed by 2 bases and 5 bases, with 10 bases remaining between them. Germline V gene sequence: CDR1 SEHNR, CDR2 FQNEAQ (reference sequence). CDR3 sequence reads: CASSLLQGHEQYF. As DNA, the CDR3 is TGTGCCAGCAGCTTACTGCAGGGTCACGAGCAGTACTTC.

This clonotype was observed a few times. The rearrangement uses TRBV4-1 and TRBJ2-1; D is unresolved. The V gene lost 4 bases and the J gene lost 7 bases, with 11 bases spanning the gap. CDR3 length: 13 residues. CDR1 and CDR2 (germline): MGHRA, YSYEKL. The CDR3 is CASSLAPLNEQFF. The CDR3 DNA reads as TGCGCCAGCAGCCTCGCGCCTCTAAATGAGCAGTTCTTC.

This clonotype was found a few times. The rearrangement links TRBV7-8 to TRBJ2-1, with D perhaps TRBD2 (5 bases). CDR3 length equals 15 residues. Between the trimmed V and J ends, which lost 2 bases and 4 bases, there was a span of 12 bases. Germline CDR1 SGHVS, CDR2 FQNEAQ. The CDR3 DNA sequence: TGTGCCAGCAGCTTAAAGGCTAGCCAATACAATGAGCAGTTCTTC. Amino acids: CASSLKASQYNEQFF.

The rearrangement joins TRBV4-3 to TRBJ1-2; D might be TRBD1 (5 bases). V was cut by 0 bases and J by 5 bases, with 16 bases left in between. Germline-derived CDR1 and CDR2 are LGHNA and YSLEER. The CDR3 is 16 residues long. CDR3 in DNA: TGCGCCAGCAGCCAAGATCCTTGGTCAAGGGGTTATGGCTACACCTTC. As protein: CASSQDPWSRGYGYTF.

A remark on this clonotype: The junction shows a germline mismatch at one end, possibly a read error. The chain joins TRBV12-3 or TRBV12-4 to TRBJ2-6; 7 bases agree with TRBD1. The CDR3 covers 18 residues. In DNA form, the CDR3 reads TGTACCAGCAGTGACCGACAGGGAGTGATCTCTGGGGCCAACGTCCTGACTTTC. Encoded protein: CTSSDRQGVISGANVLTF.

Many counts were recorded for this clonotype. The chain recombines TRBV7-2 with TRBJ2-7, with D possibly matching TRBD1 (5 bases). V lost 3 bases and J lost 3, with 12 bases in between. This CDR3 has 14 amino acids. The germline V gene encodes CDR1 SGHTA and CDR2 FQGNSA. The CDR3 DNA is TGTGCCAGCAGCTTTAAGGGGTCTGACTACGAGCAGTACTTC. This encodes CASSFKGSDYEQYF.

Remarks on this clonotype: Possible read error: a much larger clone is one base away. The chain recombines TRBV20-1 with TRBJ1-5; D gene ambiguous. This CDR3 spans 15 amino acids. Trimming stripped 7 bases from V and 5 bases from J, with 21 bases between. The germline CDR1 and CDR2 sequences are DFQATT and SNEGSKA (reference sequence). The CDR3 protein is CSVSLTGPQDQPQHF. The CDR3 region has the DNA TGCAGTGTTTCGCTTACCGGGCCTCAGGATCAGCCCCAGCATTTT.

This clonotype was counted many times. The gene calls are TRBV20-1 and TRBJ2-1; D may be TRBD1 (6 bases). Between the trimmed V and J ends, which lost 1 base and 4 bases, there was a span of 17 bases. Germline V CDR1 and CDR2: DFQATT, SNEGSKA (reference sequence). This CDR3 has 16 residues. The CDR3 reads CSARVRGRGVYNEQFF. The CDR3 DNA is TGCAGTGCTAGAGTCCGGGGCAGGGGAGTTTACAATGAGCAGTTCTTC.

This clonotype was seen only a few times. Germline and junction disagree at one end, which may indicate a read error. The chain recombines TRBV20-1 with TRBJ1-5; 7 bases fit TRBD1. The CDR3 runs 17 residues. In germline, CDR1 is DFQATT, CDR2 SNEGSKA (reference sequence). The CDR3 DNA reads TGCTGTGCTAGCGGGGGACAGAGCTCTTATAGCAATCAGCCCCAGCATTTT. Translating gives CCASGGQSSYSNQPQHF.

This clonotype has a handful of counts. V gene TRBV7-2 combines with J gene TRBJ1-5; D gene uncertain. This CDR3 region has 14 residues. V was clipped by 5 bases and J by 3 bases, with 11 bases between them. Germline V CDR1 and CDR2: SGHTA, FQGNSA. The CDR3 protein is CASSLNGFNQPQHF. DNA for the CDR3: TGTGCCAGCAGCCTGAACGGATTCAATCAGCCCCAGCATTTT.

This chain connects TRBV6-2 or TRBV6-3 to TRBJ1-1; no definite D call. The CDR3 is made up of 14 amino acids. Deletions cut 5 bases from V and 1 base from J, with 11 bases between. Germline-derived CDR1 and CDR2 are MNHEY and SVGEGT. CDR3 DNA sequence: TGTGCCAGCAGTGTAATTGGCAGGAACACTGAAGCTTTCTTT. Residues: CASSVIGRNTEAFF.

This clonotype turned up a few times. The rearrangement links TRBV20-1 to TRBJ2-1, with TRBD2 matching 9 bases. This CDR3 comprises 14 residues. Germline CDR1 and CDR2: DFQATT and SNEGSKA (reference sequence). V was pared by 4 bases and J by 3 bases, with 4 bases of the junction left unmatched. The CDR3 DNA reads as TGCAGTGCTACCCGTAGCGGGAGCTACAATGAGCAGTTCTTC. Translation: CSATRSGSYNEQFF.

This clonotype was counted ten times or more. This chain uses TRBV6-5 with TRBJ2-1; D gene ambiguous. Looked up from germline, CDR1 is MNHEY and CDR2 is SVGAGI. The CDR3 has 11 residues. Trimming shortened V by 8 bases and J by 9 bases, and 11 bases separated the two germline ends. The DNA of the CDR3 is TGTGCCAGCTTCGCCTACGCTGAGCAGTTCTTC. Translation gives CASFAYAEQFF.

This clonotype was seen at least ten times. The V and J genes are TRBV7-3 and TRBJ2-1; the D call may be TRBD1 or TRBD2 (5 bases each). The CDR3 spans 13 residues. The germline V gene has CDR1 SGHTA and CDR2 FQGTGA. Trimming cost V 6 bases and J 5 bases, with 11 bases left between them. The DNA of the CDR3 is TGTGCCAGCAGGTCGGGGCTCGACAATGAGCAGTTCTTC. Amino acid sequence: CASRSGLDNEQFF.

V and J are TRBV12-3 or TRBV12-4 and TRBJ2-2; D might be TRBD1 (5 bases). V shed 3 bases and J shed 2 bases, with 10 bases lying between them. The CDR3 runs to 15 residues. In nucleotides, the CDR3 is TGTGCCAGCAGTTTTGGAGACAGTAACACCGGGGAGCTGTTTTTT. It codes for CASSFGDSNTGELFF.

A word on this clonotype: This clone may be a read error of a much larger clone one base away. J is TRBJ2-1 and V is TRBV20-1, with D hard to call. Germline-derived CDR1 and CDR2 are DFQATT and SNEGSKA (reference sequence). This CDR3 has 15 amino acids. Trimming left V 0 bases short and J 5 bases short, with 14 bases between. The CDR3 DNA is TGCAGTGCTAGAGACTTTTTAGGGAATGACAATGAGCAGTTCTTC. This translates into CSARDFLGNDNEQFF.

This clonotype was counted a few times. The V and J genes are TRBV4-1 and TRBJ1-1; no definite D call. Trimming cost V 0 bases and J 4 bases, with 15 bases left between them. From germline, CDR1 is MGHRA and CDR2 YSYEKL. The CDR3 length is 16 residues. CDR3 sequence reads: CASSQEWWKAPTEAFF. CDR3 nucleotide sequence: TGCGCCAGCAGCCAAGAATGGTGGAAAGCCCCCACTGAAGCTTTCTTT.

This clonotype showed up just a few times. The chain recombines TRBV20-1 with TRBJ2-2; 8 positions agree with TRBD1. The CDR3 runs 13 residues. The V segment lost 4 bases and the J segment 7 bases; nucleotides outside the gene matches: 5. Germline values: CDR1 DFQATT, CDR2 SNEGSKA (reference sequence). The CDR3 DNA reads as TGCAGTGCTAACACACAGGGGGTCGGGGAGCTGTTTTTT. Translated, it gives CSANTQGVGELFF.

This clonotype was counted between two and nine times. The chain joins TRBV5-1 to TRBJ1-1; D remains unclear. The CDR3 runs to 16 residues. V was clipped by 0 bases and J by 0 bases, with 12 bases between them. Per the germline V gene, CDR1 is SGHRS and CDR2 is YFSETQ. CDR3: CASSLEAVSMNTEAFF. In DNA, the CDR3 is TGCGCCAGCAGCTTGGAGGCAGTCTCAATGAACACTGAAGCTTTCTTT.

The chain employs TRBV28 and TRBJ1-4; D not certain. The CDR3 loop spans 15 amino acids. Germline CDR1 and CDR2: MDHEN and SYDVKM. Trimming stripped 7 bases from V and 0 bases from J, with 12 bases between. The CDR3 DNA reads TGTGCCAGCACCTTCCTCGGTGCAACTAATGAAAAACTGTTTTTT. Its translation: CASTFLGATNEKLFF. The full variable domain, rest sourced from reference TRBV28 and TRBJ1-4, is DVKVTQSSRYLVKRTGEKVFLECVQDMDHENMFWYRQDPGLGLRLIYFSYDVKMKEKGDIPEGYSVSREKKERFSLILESASTNQTSMYLCASTFLGATNEKLFFGSGTQLSVL.

The chain recombines TRBV12-3 or TRBV12-4 with TRBJ2-2; TRBD2 is a possible D gene (6 bases). There are 14 residues in the CDR3. V was clipped by 3 bases and J by 7 bases, with 12 bases between them. This CDR3 is CASSFGGTSGELFF. The DNA for the CDR3 is TGTGCCAGCAGTTTTGGGGGGACGAGCGGGGAGCTGTTTTTT.

The rearrangement joins TRBV12-3 or TRBV12-4 to TRBJ2-5, with D possibly TRBD2 on 6 matching bases. This CDR3 spans 16 amino acids. The V and J ends lost 6 bases and 6 bases respectively, with 23 bases between them. The CDR3 bases are TGTGCCAGCAGGGCTGGCGGGGTCACCCTTCAAAAGACCCAGTACTTC. It encodes CASRAGGVTLQKTQYF.